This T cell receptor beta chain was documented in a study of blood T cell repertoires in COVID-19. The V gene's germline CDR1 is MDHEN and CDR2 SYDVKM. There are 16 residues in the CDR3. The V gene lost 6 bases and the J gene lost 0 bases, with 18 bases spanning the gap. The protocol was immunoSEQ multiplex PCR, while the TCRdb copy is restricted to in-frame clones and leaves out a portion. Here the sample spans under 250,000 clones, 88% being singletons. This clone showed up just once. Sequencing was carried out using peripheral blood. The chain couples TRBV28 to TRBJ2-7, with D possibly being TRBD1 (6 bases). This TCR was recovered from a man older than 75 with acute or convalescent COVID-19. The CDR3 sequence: CASSGWGPPSSYEQYF. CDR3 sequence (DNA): TGTGCCAGCAGCGGGTGGGGGCCTCCGAGCTCCTACGAGCAGTACTTC.